This T cell receptor beta chain was recovered during a study of blood T cell repertoires in COVID-19. About the study: Some COVID-19 samples were acute and others convalescent; all came from the United States, Italy and Spain. Nucleic acid was either cDNA or gDNA, and it came from T cells, B-cell-depleted T cells, or PBMCs.

Libraries were prepared by immunoSEQ multiplex PCR; TCRdb keeps only in-frame clonotypes and omits some of them. The data show around 50,000 clones, more than 80% seen once. Losses at the gene ends were 5 bases for V and 5 bases for J; bases not matched to a gene: 20. This CDR3 is built from 19 residues. The germline CDR1 and CDR2 sequences are LGHDT and YNNKEL (reference sequence). Sequences were obtained from peripheral blood. This clonotype was obtained from a human donor in a cohort sampled during active COVID-19. The J gene is TRBJ2-4, the V gene TRBV3-1 (or the pseudogene TRBV3-2); 8 positions agree with TRBD2. The CDR3 region is CASSSRYLTGAGGENIQYF. In DNA form, the CDR3 reads TGTGCCAGCAGCTCAAGATATTTAACGGGTGCGGGGGGAGAAAACATTCAGTACTTC.